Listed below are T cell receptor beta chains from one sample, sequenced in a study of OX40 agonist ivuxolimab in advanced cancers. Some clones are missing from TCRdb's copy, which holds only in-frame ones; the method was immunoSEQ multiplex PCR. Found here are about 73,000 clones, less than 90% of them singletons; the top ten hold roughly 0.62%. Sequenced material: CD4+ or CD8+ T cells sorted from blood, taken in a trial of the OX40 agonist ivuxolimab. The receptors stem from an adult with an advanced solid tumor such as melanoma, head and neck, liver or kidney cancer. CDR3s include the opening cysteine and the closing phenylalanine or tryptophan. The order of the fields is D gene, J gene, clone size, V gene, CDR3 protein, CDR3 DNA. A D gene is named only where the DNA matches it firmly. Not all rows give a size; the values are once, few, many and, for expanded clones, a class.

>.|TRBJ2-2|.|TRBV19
CASSIIGFTGELFF
TGTGCCAGTAGTATCATTGGATTCACCGGGGAGCTGTTTTTT
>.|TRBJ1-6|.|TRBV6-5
CASSYSHREISPLHF
TGTGCCAGCAGTTACTCGCACAGGGAGATTTCACCCCTCCACTTT
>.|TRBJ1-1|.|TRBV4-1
CATSSGQISEAFF
TGCGCCACCAGCTCCGGACAAATTTCTGAAGCTTTCTTT
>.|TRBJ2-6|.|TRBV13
CASSRMTGPGANVLTF
TGTGCCAGCAGTAGAATGACGGGTCCTGGGGCCAACGTCCTGACTTTC
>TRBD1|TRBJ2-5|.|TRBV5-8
CASSSAISGTGGHETQYF
TGTGCCAGCAGCTCCGCCATTTCCGGGACAGGGGGTCACGAGACCCAGTACTTC
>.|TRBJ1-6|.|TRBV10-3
CAISAGPPESPLHF
TGTGCCATCAGTGCCGGGCCACCCGAGTCACCCCTCCACTTT
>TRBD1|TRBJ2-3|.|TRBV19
CASSIQQGVVDTQYF
TGTGCCAGTAGTATTCAACAGGGGGTCGTGGATACGCAGTATTTT
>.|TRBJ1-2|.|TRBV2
CASSERQSYGYTF
TGTGCCAGCAGTGAAAGACAGAGCTATGGCTACACCTTC
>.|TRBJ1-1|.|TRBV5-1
CASSAIPSTNTEAFF
TGCGCCAGCAGCGCAATACCCAGCACCAACACTGAAGCTTTCTTT
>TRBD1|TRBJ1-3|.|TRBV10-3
CAIAGQASGNTIYF
TGTGCCATCGCTGGACAGGCCTCTGGAAACACCATATATTTT
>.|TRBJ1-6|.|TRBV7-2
CASSPRAFNSPLHF
TGTGCCAGCAGCCCAAGGGCCTTTAATTCACCCCTCCACTTT
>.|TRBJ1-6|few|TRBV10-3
CAISELGTPNSPLHF
TGTGCCATCAGTGAACTGGGGACACCTAATTCACCCCTCCACTTT
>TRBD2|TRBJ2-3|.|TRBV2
CASSAQGGADTQYF
TGTGCCAGCAGTGCCCAGGGAGGGGCAGATACGCAGTATTTT
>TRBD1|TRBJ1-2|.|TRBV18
CASSLQGLANYGYTF
TGTGCCAGCTCATTACAGGGGTTAGCTAACTATGGCTACACCTTC
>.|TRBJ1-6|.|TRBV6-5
CASSYSRSSGNSPLHF
TGTGCCAGCAGTTACTCACGATCCTCGGGAAATTCACCCCTCCACTTT